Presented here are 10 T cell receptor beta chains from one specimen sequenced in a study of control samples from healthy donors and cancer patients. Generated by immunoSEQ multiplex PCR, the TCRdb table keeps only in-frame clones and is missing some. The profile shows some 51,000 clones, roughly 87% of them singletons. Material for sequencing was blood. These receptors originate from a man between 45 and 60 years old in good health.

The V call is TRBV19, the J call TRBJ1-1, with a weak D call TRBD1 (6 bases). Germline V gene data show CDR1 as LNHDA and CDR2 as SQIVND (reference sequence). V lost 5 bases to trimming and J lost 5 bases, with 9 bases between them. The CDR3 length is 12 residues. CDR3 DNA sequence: TGTGCCAGTAGTGTCGGACAGACTGAAGCTTTCTTT. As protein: CASSVGQTEAFF. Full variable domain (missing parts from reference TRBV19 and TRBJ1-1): DGGITQSPKYLFRKEGQNVTLSCEQNLNHDAMYWYRQDPGQGLRLIYYSQIVNDFQKGDIAEGYSVSREKKESFPLTVTSAQKNPTAFYLCASSVGQTEAFFGQGTRLTVV.

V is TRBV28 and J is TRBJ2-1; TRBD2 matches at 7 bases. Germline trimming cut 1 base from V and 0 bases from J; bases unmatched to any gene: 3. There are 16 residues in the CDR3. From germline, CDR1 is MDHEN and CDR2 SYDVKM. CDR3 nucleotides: TGTGCCAGCAGTTTATTGGGAGGGAGCTCCTACAATGAGCAGTTCTTC. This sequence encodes CASSLLGGSSYNEQFF. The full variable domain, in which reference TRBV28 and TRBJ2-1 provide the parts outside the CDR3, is DVKVTQSSRYLVKRTGEKVFLECVQDMDHENMFWYRQDPGLGLRLIYFSYDVKMKEKGDIPEGYSVSREKKERFSLILESASTNQTSMYLCASSLLGGSSYNEQFFGPGTRLTVL.

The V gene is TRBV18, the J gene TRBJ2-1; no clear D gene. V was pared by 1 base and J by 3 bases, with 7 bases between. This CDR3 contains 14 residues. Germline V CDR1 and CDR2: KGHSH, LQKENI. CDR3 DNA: TGTGCCAGCTCACCACTCTCGAACTACAATGAGCAGTTCTTC. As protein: CASSPLSNYNEQFF.

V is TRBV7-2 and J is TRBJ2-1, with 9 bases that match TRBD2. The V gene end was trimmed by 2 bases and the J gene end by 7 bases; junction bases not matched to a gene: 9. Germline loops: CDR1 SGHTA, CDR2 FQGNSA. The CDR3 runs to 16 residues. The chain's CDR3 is CASSLWAGGQSNEQFF. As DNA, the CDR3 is TGTGCCAGCAGCTTATGGGCGGGAGGGCAATCAAATGAGCAGTTCTTC.

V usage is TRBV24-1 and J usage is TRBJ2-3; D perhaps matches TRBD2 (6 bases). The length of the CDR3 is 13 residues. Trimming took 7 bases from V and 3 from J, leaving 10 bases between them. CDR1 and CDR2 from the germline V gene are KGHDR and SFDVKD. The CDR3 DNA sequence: TGTGCCACCAGGGCTAGCGCGACAGATACGCAGTATTTT. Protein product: CATRASATDTQYF.

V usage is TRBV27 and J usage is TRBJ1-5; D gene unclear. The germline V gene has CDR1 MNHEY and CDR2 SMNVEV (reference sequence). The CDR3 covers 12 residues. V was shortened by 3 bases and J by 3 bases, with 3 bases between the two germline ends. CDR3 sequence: CASSFHNQPQHF. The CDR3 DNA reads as TGTGCCAGCAGTTTTCACAATCAGCCCCAGCATTTT.

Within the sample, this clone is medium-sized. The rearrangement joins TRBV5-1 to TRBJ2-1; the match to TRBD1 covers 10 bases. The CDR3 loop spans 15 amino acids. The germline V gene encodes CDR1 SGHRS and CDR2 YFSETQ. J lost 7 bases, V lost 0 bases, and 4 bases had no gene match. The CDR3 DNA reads TGCGCCAGCAGCTTGGTGGGACAGGGGATGAATGAGCAGTTCTTC. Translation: CASSLVGQGMNEQFF. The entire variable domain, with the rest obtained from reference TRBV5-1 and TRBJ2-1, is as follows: KAGVTQTPRYLIKTRGQQVTLSCSPISGHRSVSWYQQTPGQGLQFLFEYFSETQRNKGNFPGRFSGRQFSNSRSEMNVSTLELGDSALYLCASSLVGQGMNEQFFGPGTRLTVL.

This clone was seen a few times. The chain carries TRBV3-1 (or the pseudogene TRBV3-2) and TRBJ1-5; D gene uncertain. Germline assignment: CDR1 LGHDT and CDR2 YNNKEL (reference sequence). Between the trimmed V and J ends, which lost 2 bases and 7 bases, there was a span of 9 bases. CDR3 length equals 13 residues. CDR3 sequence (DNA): TGTGCCAGCAGCCAATCGGGAGACCAGCCCCAGCATTTT. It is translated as CASSQSGDQPQHF.

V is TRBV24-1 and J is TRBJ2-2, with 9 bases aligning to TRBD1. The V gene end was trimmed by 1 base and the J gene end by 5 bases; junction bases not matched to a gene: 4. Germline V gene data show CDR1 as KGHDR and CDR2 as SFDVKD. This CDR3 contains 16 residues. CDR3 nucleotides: TGTGCCACCAGTGATTTTGGACAGGGGAGAACCGGGGAGCTGTTTTTT. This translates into CATSDFGQGRTGELFF.

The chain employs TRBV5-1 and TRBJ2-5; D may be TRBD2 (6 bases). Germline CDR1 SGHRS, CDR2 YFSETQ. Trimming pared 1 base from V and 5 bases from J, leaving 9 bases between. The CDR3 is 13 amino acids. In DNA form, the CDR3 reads TGCGCCAGCAGCTTGTTGGAGGGGGAGACCCAGTACTTC. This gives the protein CASSLLEGETQYF. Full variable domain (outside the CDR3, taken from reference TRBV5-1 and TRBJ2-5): KAGVTQTPRYLIKTRGQQVTLSCSPISGHRSVSWYQQTPGQGLQFLFEYFSETQRNKGNFPGRFSGRQFSNSRSEMNVSTLELGDSALYLCASSLLEGETQYFGPGTRLLVL.